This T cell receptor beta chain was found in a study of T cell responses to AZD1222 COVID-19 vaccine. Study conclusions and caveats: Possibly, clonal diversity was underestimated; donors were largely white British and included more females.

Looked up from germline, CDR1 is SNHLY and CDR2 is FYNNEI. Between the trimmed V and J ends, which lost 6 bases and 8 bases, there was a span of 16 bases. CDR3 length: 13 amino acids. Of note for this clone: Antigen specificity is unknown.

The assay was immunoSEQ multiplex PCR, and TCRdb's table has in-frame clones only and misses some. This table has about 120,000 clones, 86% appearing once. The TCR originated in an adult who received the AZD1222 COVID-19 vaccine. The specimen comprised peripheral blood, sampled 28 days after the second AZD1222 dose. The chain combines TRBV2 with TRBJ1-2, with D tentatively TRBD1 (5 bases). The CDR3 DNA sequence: TGTGCCAGCAGCTGGGGACGCATAGAGGGCTACACCTTC. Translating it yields CASSWGRIEGYTF.